This T cell receptor beta chain came from a study of blood T cell repertoires in COVID-19. Study information: T cells, B-cell-depleted T cells, or PBMCs supplied cDNA or gDNA.

V lost 5 bases, J lost 6 bases, and 12 bases stayed unmatched. This CDR3 has 15 amino acids. Germline CDR1 MNHEY, CDR2 SVGEGT. The assay was immunoSEQ multiplex PCR, and TCRdb's table has in-frame clones only and misses some. The data hold approximately 240,000 clones, with roughly 86% observed a single time. This sequence originates from a man aged 50-59 years with acute or convalescent COVID-19. Sequences were obtained from peripheral blood. The V call is TRBV6-2 or TRBV6-3, the J call TRBJ1-2; 7 bases align to TRBD1. CDR3 in DNA: TGTGCCAGCAGTCTACAGGGGCCTGGTAGGAATGGCTACACCTTC. This codes for CASSLQGPGRNGYTF.